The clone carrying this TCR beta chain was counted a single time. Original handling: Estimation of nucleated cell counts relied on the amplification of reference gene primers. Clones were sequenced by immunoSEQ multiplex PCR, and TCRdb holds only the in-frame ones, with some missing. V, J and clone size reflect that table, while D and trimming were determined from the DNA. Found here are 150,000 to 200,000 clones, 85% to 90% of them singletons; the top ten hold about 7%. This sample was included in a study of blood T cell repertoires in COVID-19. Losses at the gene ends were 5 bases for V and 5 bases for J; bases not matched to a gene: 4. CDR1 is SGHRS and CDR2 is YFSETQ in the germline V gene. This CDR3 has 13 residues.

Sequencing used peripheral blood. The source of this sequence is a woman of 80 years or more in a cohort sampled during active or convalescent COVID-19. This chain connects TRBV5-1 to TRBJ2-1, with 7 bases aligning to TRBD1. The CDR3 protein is CASRPGQDNEQFF. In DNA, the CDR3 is TGCGCCAGCAGGCCCGGACAGGACAATGAGCAGTTCTTC.